Reported below is one T cell receptor (beta chain). The sample comes from a study of blood T cell repertoires in COVID-19. Study overall: The United States, Italy and Spain supplied acute and convalescent COVID-19 samples. From T cells, B-cell-depleted T cells, or PBMCs came the material, which was cDNA or gDNA.

This CDR3 has 15 residues. CDR1 is SGHRS and CDR2 is YFSETQ in the germline V gene. The V gene end was trimmed by 5 bases and the J gene end by 4 bases; junction bases not matched to a gene: 8. Study processing details: How many nucleated cells were present was estimated from reference gene primer amplification. Clones were sequenced by immunoSEQ multiplex PCR, and TCRdb holds only the in-frame ones, with some missing. V, J and clone size are those of that table, while D and trimming were read from the DNA. Of 110,000 to 150,000 clones listed, roughly 86% are singletons. Sequenced input: peripheral blood. The TCR originated in a woman in her fifties or sixties with acute or convalescent COVID-19. The rearrangement links TRBV5-1 to TRBJ1-2, with 10 bases aligning to TRBD1. CDR3 DNA sequence: TGCGCCAGCAGTCCACCGGGACAGGGGCTCTATGGCTACACCTTC. Amino acid sequence: CASSPPGQGLYGYTF.